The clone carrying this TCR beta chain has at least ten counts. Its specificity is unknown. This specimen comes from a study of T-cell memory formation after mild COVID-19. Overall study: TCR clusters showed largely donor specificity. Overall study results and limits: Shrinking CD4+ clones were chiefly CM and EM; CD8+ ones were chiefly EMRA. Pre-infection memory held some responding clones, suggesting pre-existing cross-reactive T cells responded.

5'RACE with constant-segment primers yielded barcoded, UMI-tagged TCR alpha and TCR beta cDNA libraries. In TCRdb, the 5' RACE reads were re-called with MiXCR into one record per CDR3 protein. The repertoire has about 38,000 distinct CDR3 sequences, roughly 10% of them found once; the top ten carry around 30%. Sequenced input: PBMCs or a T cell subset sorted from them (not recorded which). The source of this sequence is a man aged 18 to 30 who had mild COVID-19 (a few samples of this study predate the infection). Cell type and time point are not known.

CDR3 residues: CASSTTGLGETQYF. CDR3 DNA sequence: TGTGCCAGCAGCACGACAGGGCTGGGGGAGACCCAGTACTTC. This chain joins TRBV5-6 and TRBJ2-5, with 7 bases identical to TRBD1. Germline V lookup: CDR1 SGHDT, CDR2 YYEEEE. J lost 5 bases, V lost 4 bases, and 8 bases had no gene match. The CDR3 spans 14 residues.